This note documents a single T cell receptor beta chain sequence. Its antigen is currently unknown. Germline-derived CDR1 and CDR2 are KGHSH and LQKENI. Trimming cost V 6 bases and J 4 bases, with 12 bases left between them. The CDR3 spans 13 residues. The PCR used 60 Vbeta and 13 Jbeta primers. Per the authors' pipeline: A later analysis tallied some 80 million unique TCR beta chains, 9 million to 12 million of them shared. Assay: immunoSEQ multiplex PCR; the TCRdb copy retains only in-frame clones and omits some. The DNA gave D and trimming, while V, J and clone size come from that table. The data contain under 300,000 clones, 84% of them singletons. The data stem from a study of cytomegalovirus exposure and HLA in healthy donors. Findings and limits, study-wide: Per a prior analysis, the majority of TCR beta V segments were productive roughly 87% or roughly 30% of the time. Likely technical artifact: a cluster of highly shared sequence variants. Some V segments, including TRBV6-2 and TRBV6-3, were excluded as indistinguishable.

The sample consisted of PBMCs. This sequence originates from a woman in her thirties or forties in good health and CMV-seropositive. V and J are TRBV18 and TRBJ1-2; tentative D call: TRBD1 (5 bases). The CDR3 DNA reads as TGTGCCAGCTCGCCGAACAGGCTCTATGGCTACACCTTC. This sequence encodes CASSPNRLYGYTF.